A single sample gave rise to the 24 T cell receptor beta chains below, sequenced in a study of patients and donors after allogeneic stem cell transplantation. TCRdb called the RT-PCR reads again in MiXCR, with one record for every CDR3 protein. Altogether around 82,000 distinct CDR3 sequences are present, 5% being singletons, with the ten largest covering 2.6%. Material: blood, either unsorted or a sorted T cell fraction (not recorded which). Receptors originate from a human donor who was either an allogeneic HSCT recipient or a stem cell or donor lymphocyte infusion donor (not recorded which). It is not recorded whose cells these are; they may come from a transplant donor.

Relative to its sample, this clonotype is medium-sized (0.01 to 0.1%). The chain joins TRBV24-1 to TRBJ2-2; 10 bases line up with TRBD1. The V and J ends lost 9 bases and 5 bases, in that order; junction bases with no gene match: 5. Germline V gene data show CDR1 as KGHDR and CDR2 as SFDVKD. The CDR3 has 14 residues. The CDR3 spells CATGDRGMTGELFF. Here the CDR3 DNA reads TGTGCCACCGGGGACAGGGGAATGACCGGGGAGCTGTTTTTT.

This clonotype has at least ten counts. V and J are TRBV29-1 and TRBJ2-3; D not resolved. The CDR3 consists of 14 residues. From germline, CDR1 is SQVTM and CDR2 ANQGSEA. Trimming removed 3 bases from V and 0 bases from J, with 10 bases in between. The CDR3 DNA is TGCAGCGTTGAGTCACGTATTAGCACAGATACGCAGTATTTT. It yields the protein CSVESRISTDTQYF.

The rearrangement links TRBV4-1 to TRBJ1-4; D perhaps matches TRBD1 (6 bases). This CDR3 is 17 amino acids long. V shed 1 base and J shed 4 bases, with 16 bases lying between them. From germline, CDR1 is MGHRA and CDR2 YSYEKL. The CDR3 loop is CASSQGIGSRGNEKLFF. As DNA, the CDR3 is TGCGCCAGCAGCCAAGGTATAGGAAGCAGGGGTAATGAAAAACTGTTTTTT.

The table lists this clonotype with many counts. The rearrangement uses TRBV7-8 and TRBJ2-7; 12 bases map to TRBD2. V shed 7 bases and J 2 bases; nucleotides not matched to a gene: 6. Germline-derived CDR1 and CDR2 are SGHVS and FQNEAQ. This CDR3 region has 15 residues. CDR3: CASTRTSGTPYEQYF. The CDR3 DNA sequence: TGTGCCAGCACCAGGACTAGCGGGACTCCCTACGAGCAGTACTTC.

In this sample, this clonotype turned up many times. V gene TRBV12-3 or TRBV12-4 combines with J gene TRBJ1-2; 9 bases match TRBD1. This CDR3 contains 15 residues. The trim removed 5 bases at V and 7 bases at J, leaving 11 bases unmatched. The CDR3 DNA reads TGTGCCAGCAGTGGGGGGACAGGGCAGTGGGTTGGCTACACCTTC. Encoded protein: CASSGGTGQWVGYTF.

The table lists this clonotype with a few counts. CDR3 DNA sequence: TGTGCCAGCAGTTTAGACAGGGTTGGAGGCTACACCTTC. Translation gives CASSLDRVGGYTF. The chain combines TRBV12-3 or TRBV12-4 with TRBJ1-2; tentatively, D is TRBD1 (6 bases). V lost 1 base, J lost 8 bases, and 11 bases lay in between. The CDR3 length is 13 residues.

At least ten counts were recorded for this clonotype. The genes are TRBV28 and TRBJ1-2, with 9 bases lining up with TRBD1. Trimming removed 1 base from V and 11 bases from J; junction bases left unmatched: 2. Germline V gene lookup returns CDR1 MDHEN and CDR2 SYDVKM. The CDR3 spans 12 residues. CDR3 DNA: TGTGCCAGCAGTTTATCGGACAGGGGTTACACCTTC. Protein: CASSLSDRGYTF.

This clonotype showed up just a few times. This sequence joins TRBV18 and TRBJ2-2; maybe TRBD1 (6 bases). CDR1 and CDR2 (germline): KGHSH, LQKENI. The CDR3 has 14 residues. V lost 3 bases, J lost 6 bases, and 11 bases lay in between. The CDR3 loop is CASSPRTDPGELFF. For the CDR3, the DNA is TGTGCCAGCTCACCGCGGACAGATCCCGGGGAGCTGTTTTTT.

The sample holds many counts of this clonotype. This chain links TRBV25-1 with TRBJ2-1; tentatively, D is TRBD1 (6 bases). Germline CDR1 is MGHDK and CDR2 is SYGVNS. Trimming pared 6 bases from V and 5 bases from J, leaving 23 bases between. CDR3 length: 17 residues. In DNA form, the CDR3 reads TGTGCCAGCAGCGCTCCCCGGACAGCACAGGAACACAATGAGCAGTTCTTC. Translating gives CASSAPRTAQEHNEQFF. Together with reference TRBV25-1 and TRBJ2-1, the CDR3 gives the full variable domain: EADIYQTPRYLVIGTGKKITLECSQTMGHDKMYWYQQDPGMELHLIHYSYGVNSTEKGDLSSESTVSRIRTEHFPLTLESARPSHTSQYLCASSAPRTAQEHNEQFFGPGTRLTVL.

This clonotype was detected a few times. This chain connects TRBV10-3 to TRBJ1-5, with TRBD1 as a possible D gene (5 bases). V lost 2 bases, J lost 13 bases, and 9 bases lay in between. Germline V gene data show CDR1 as ENHRY and CDR2 as SYGVKD. The CDR3 covers 11 residues. The CDR3 region has the DNA TGTGCCATCAGTGAGACAGGAGAACAGCATTTT. Protein product: CAISETGEQHF.

This clonotype was detected many times. The CDR3 DNA reads TGTGCCAGCAGTCAGGGACTAGCGGGAGTTACAGATACGCAGTATTTT. This encodes CASSQGLAGVTDTQYF. The chain recombines TRBV12-3 or TRBV12-4 with TRBJ2-3; 14 bases line up with TRBD2. This CDR3 region has 16 residues. Trimming took 5 bases from V and 3 from J; bases not matched to a gene: 4.

In this sample, this clonotype turned up many times. This rearrangement joins TRBV16 to TRBJ1-2; TRBD1 might be the D (5 bases). Trimming cost V 2 bases and J 4 bases, with 11 bases left between them. The CDR3 runs to 14 residues. CDR1 and CDR2 (germline): KGHSY, FQNENV. The CDR3 sequence is CASSQRQGSYGYTF. For the CDR3, the DNA is TGTGCCAGCAGCCAAAGGCAGGGTTCCTATGGCTACACCTTC.

This clonotype showed up many times. The chain combines TRBV12-3 or TRBV12-4 with TRBJ2-1; maybe TRBD2 (5 bases). The CDR3 length is 12 residues. V lost 8 bases to trimming and J lost 8 bases, with 13 bases between them. The CDR3: CASGSEGHEQFF. The DNA for the CDR3 is TGTGCCAGCGGTTCTGAGGGCCATGAGCAGTTCTTC.

This clonotype was recorded at least ten times. The CDR3 nucleotides read TGTGCCAGCAGCAGGGACCGCGACGGAGGGGGCTACACCTTC. It translates to CASSRDRDGGGYTF. The chain uses TRBV7-2 and TRBJ1-2; D may be TRBD1 (5 bases). V lost 5 bases and J lost 8, with 18 bases in between. From germline, CDR1 is SGHTA and CDR2 FQGNSA. The CDR3 runs to 14 residues. The full variable domain, in which reference TRBV7-2 and TRBJ1-2 provide the parts outside the CDR3, is GAGVSQSPSNKVTEKGKDVELRCDPISGHTALYWYRQSLGQGLEFLIYFQGNSAPDKSGLPSDRFSAERTGGSVSTLTIQRTQQEDSAVYLCASSRDRDGGGYTFGSGTRLTVV.

This clonotype was counted ten times or more. As DNA, the CDR3 is TGTGCCAGCAGCTTAAACAGGGGTGGAGAGACCCAGTACTTC. Encoded protein: CASSLNRGGETQYF. This chain joins TRBV5-5 and TRBJ2-5; 7 bases are a match to TRBD1. The CDR3 sequence is 14 residues long. Per the germline V gene, CDR1 is SGHKS and CDR2 is YYEKEE (reference sequence). V dropped 2 bases and J dropped 4; count of bases not matched to a gene: 5.

This clonotype has at least ten counts. The chain joins TRBV5-1 to TRBJ2-1, with TRBD2 identical over 8 bases. The germline V gene encodes CDR1 SGHRS and CDR2 YFSETQ. V lost 1 base, J lost 6 bases, and 9 bases stayed unmatched. This CDR3 comprises 16 residues. CDR3 region: CASSLSPAGDTNEQFF. The CDR3 DNA sequence: TGCGCCAGCAGCTTGAGCCCAGCGGGAGATACCAATGAGCAGTTCTTC.

This clonotype has at least ten counts. The chain is built from TRBV12-3 or TRBV12-4 and TRBJ2-5; TRBD2 matches at 7 bases. The CDR3 loop spans 15 amino acids. V lost 6 bases to trimming and J lost 2 bases; unmatched junction nucleotides: 9. The CDR3 bases are TGTGCCAGCAGGCCATCCGCGGGGGTACAAGAGACCCAGTACTTC. It yields the protein CASRPSAGVQETQYF.

At least ten counts were recorded for this clonotype. V gene TRBV7-9 combines with J gene TRBJ1-1; unclear D gene. CDR1 is SEHNR, CDR2 FQNEAQ, per germline (reference sequence). Trimming cost V 3 bases and J 0 bases, with 5 bases left between them. CDR3 size: 13 residues. Here the CDR3 DNA reads TGTGCCAGCAGCTTTCAGATGAACACTGAAGCTTTCTTT. Protein sequence: CASSFQMNTEAFF.

In its sample, this clonotype was seen a few times. J is TRBJ1-2 and V is TRBV5-4, with TRBD1 identical over 7 bases. The germline gives CDR1 SGHNT, CDR2 YYREEE (reference sequence). The CDR3 consists of 14 residues. J was trimmed by 7 bases and V by 3 bases; bases with no gene match: 9. The CDR3 DNA is TGTGCCAGCAGCTCCGGGACAGAACCCGGTGGCTACACCTTC. It is translated as CASSSGTEPGGYTF.

In its sample, this clonotype was seen many times. The chain has TRBV18 and TRBJ2-1; 11 bases fit TRBD1. Trimming at V came to 4 bases and at J to 7 bases, leaving 12 bases not matched to a gene. CDR3 length: 17 residues. Germline V gene lookup returns CDR1 KGHSH and CDR2 LQKENI. The CDR3 DNA sequence: TGTGCCAGCTCACTGTATACAGGGGACAGGGGGAGTAATGAGCAGTTCTTC. This codes for CASSLYTGDRGSNEQFF.

There are many counts of this clonotype. V gene TRBV7-2 combines with J gene TRBJ2-2; 9 bases are a match to TRBD2. CDR1 is SGHTA and CDR2 is FQGNSA in the germline V gene. The CDR3 contains 14 residues. V lost 5 bases to trimming and J lost 6 bases; unmatched junction nucleotides: 4. CDR3 loop: CASSRGLASGELFF. CDR3 bases: TGTGCCAGCAGCCGGGGACTAGCTTCCGGGGAGCTGTTTTTT. The full variable domain, completed using reference TRBV7-2 and TRBJ2-2, is GAGVSQSPSNKVTEKGKDVELRCDPISGHTALYWYRQSLGQGLEFLIYFQGNSAPDKSGLPSDRFSAERTGGSVSTLTIQRTQQEDSAVYLCASSRGLASGELFFGEGSRLTVL.

This clonotype was recorded many times. This rearrangement joins TRBV7-8 to TRBJ2-1; D call uncertain. Germline V gives CDR1 SGHVS, CDR2 FQNEAQ. This CDR3 comprises 14 residues. V was clipped by 7 bases and J by 3 bases, with 13 bases between them. In nucleotides, the CDR3 is TGTGCCAGCAACACAAGATCAGTCTACAATGAGCAGTTCTTC. Translating gives CASNTRSVYNEQFF.

At least ten counts were recorded for this clonotype. The chain has TRBV27 and TRBJ1-4, with 10 bases fitting TRBD1. After removal of 5 bases from V and 7 bases from J, the junction contained 13 bases not matched to a gene. The CDR3 extends over 17 amino acids. Germline loops: CDR1 MNHEY, CDR2 SMNVEV (reference sequence). Here the CDR3 DNA reads TGTGCCAGCAGTCCTAGGAAGGACAGGGGGTTTTTTGAAAAACTGTTTTTT. It codes for CASSPRKDRGFFEKLFF.

CDR3 nucleotides: TGTGCCAGCAGTGAAGCGGGACAATATAATTCACCCCTCCACTTT. It is translated as CASSEAGQYNSPLHF. V usage is TRBV6-1 and J usage is TRBJ1-6, with D maybe TRBD1 (6 bases). Looked up from germline, CDR1 is MNHNS and CDR2 is SASEGT. Trimming removed 0 bases at V and 4 bases at J, with 7 bases between. CDR3 length: 15 residues.